This T cell receptor (beta chain) was profiled in a study of control samples from healthy donors and cancer patients. This clone was counted once. TCRdb's copy holds only in-frame clones and misses some; the assay was immunoSEQ multiplex PCR. The sample gives around 100,000 clones, around 88% of which show up once; approximately 19% is in the top ten. V shed 5 bases, J shed 8 bases, and the junction held 7 bases outside the gene matches. CDR3 size: 14 residues. Germline CDR1 reads SGHVS; CDR2 reads FQNEAQ. This receptor was taken from a man aged 60-69 years with lung cancer. V usage is TRBV7-8 and J usage is TRBJ2-1; 9 positions agree with TRBD2. What was sequenced was PBMCs. DNA of the CDR3: TGTGCCAGCAGCAAGCGGGGGGCAGAGGATGAGCAGTTCTTC. Translating it yields CASSKRGAEDEQFF.